This T cell receptor (beta chain) was documented in a study of cytomegalovirus exposure and HLA in healthy donors. PCR used 60 Vbeta primers and 13 Jbeta primers. Here immunoSEQ multiplex PCR was the method, and the copy in TCRdb shows in-frame clones only, minus some. This table has 150,000 to 200,000 clones, around three quarters appearing once. Germline V gene data show CDR1 as SGDLS and CDR2 as YYNGEE. This CDR3 is 16 amino acids long. V was pared by 3 bases and J by 5 bases, with 4 bases of the junction left unmatched. The rearrangement uses TRBV9 and TRBJ2-3, with 15 bases identical to TRBD2. The clonotype comes from a man between 35 and 55 years old in good health and CMV-seropositive. Source material: PBMCs. The CDR3: CASSGTSGGGIDTQYF. The CDR3 bases are TGTGCCAGCAGCGGGACTAGCGGGGGGGGGATAGATACGCAGTATTTT.